One and the same sample provided the 27 T cell receptor beta chains below, sequenced in a study of T cell responses to AZD1222 COVID-19 vaccine. Method: immunoSEQ multiplex PCR; TCRdb's copy keeps in-frame clones and lacks some. The sample lists approximately 93,000 clones, approximately 90% occurring once. This specimen consisted of peripheral blood, obtained 28 days after the second AZD1222 dose. Receptors originate from an adult who received the AZD1222 COVID-19 vaccine.

V gene TRBV28 combines with J gene TRBJ2-1; 11 positions agree with TRBD2. Germline V gene data show CDR1 as MDHEN and CDR2 as SYDVKM. The CDR3 is 15 residues long. With V trimmed by 1 base and J by 6 bases, 2 bases remained unmatched. The CDR3 protein is CASSLLAGGPNEQFF. The CDR3 DNA follows: TGTGCCAGCAGTTTATTAGCGGGGGGGCCCAATGAGCAGTTCTTC.

This chain uses TRBV6-5 with TRBJ1-1; 12 bases are a match to TRBD1. Germline-derived CDR1 and CDR2 are MNHEY and SVGAGI. CDR3 size: 16 residues. The V segment lost 2 bases and the J segment 6 bases; nucleotides outside the gene matches: 7. The CDR3: CASSYITGTGGSEAFF. The CDR3, as DNA: TGTGCCAGCAGTTACATTACCGGGACAGGGGGCTCTGAAGCTTTCTTT.

The genes are TRBV3-1 (or the pseudogene TRBV3-2) and TRBJ2-1, with TRBD2 matching 12 bases. The CDR3 totals 17 residues. Trimming at V came to 5 bases and at J to 10 bases, leaving 15 bases not matched to a gene. Germline CDR1 is LGHDT and CDR2 is YNNKEL (reference sequence). The CDR3: CASSFFPASGGVGEQFF. The DNA of the CDR3 is TGTGCCAGCAGCTTCTTTCCGGCTAGCGGGGGGGTTGGGGAGCAGTTCTTC.

The chain links TRBV5-1 to TRBJ1-2, with D perhaps matching TRBD1 (5 bases). V was clipped by 5 bases and J by 3 bases, with 14 bases between them. Germline V gene sequence: CDR1 SGHRS, CDR2 YFSETQ. CDR3 length: 14 amino acids. The CDR3 coding sequence is TGCGCCAGCAGGTTGCCCAGGGACGACTATGGCTACACCTTC. Translated, it gives CASRLPRDDYGYTF.

The chain has TRBV28 and TRBJ2-3, with D maybe TRBD1 (5 bases). Germline V gives CDR1 MDHEN, CDR2 SYDVKM. This CDR3 has 15 residues. Trimming left V 2 bases short and J 2 bases short, with 11 bases between. The CDR3 protein is CASSLERTNTDTQYF. CDR3 nucleotide sequence: TGTGCCAGCAGTTTAGAAAGGACAAACACAGATACGCAGTATTTT.

This chain links TRBV11-2 with TRBJ2-7; unclear D gene. Germline V gene lookup returns CDR1 SGHAT and CDR2 FQNNGV. The CDR3 length is 13 residues. V was pared by 6 bases and J by 3 bases, with 12 bases between. CDR3 nucleotide sequence: TGTGCCAGCAGAGTCAGACTTTACTACGAGCAGTACGTC. As protein: CASRVRLYYEQYV.

This rearrangement joins TRBV3-1 (or the pseudogene TRBV3-2) to TRBJ1-5; D may be TRBD1 (6 bases). CDR3 length: 15 residues. Per germline, CDR1 LGHDT and CDR2 YNNKEL (reference sequence). V shed 0 bases and J shed 7 bases, with 13 bases lying between them. The CDR3 here is CASSQDSGAGQPQHF. CDR3 DNA sequence: TGTGCCAGCAGCCAAGATTCGGGGGCCGGACAGCCCCAGCATTTT.

This clone occurred a few times. The gene calls are TRBV7-3 and TRBJ2-3; 7 bases match TRBD1. Germline CDR1 is SGHTA and CDR2 is FQGTGA. This CDR3 region has 18 residues. V lost 6 bases to trimming and J lost 4 bases; unmatched junction nucleotides: 19. In DNA, the CDR3 is TGTGCCAGCAGTCGACAGGGAACAAGCCCCTCTGGCGCAGATACGCAGTATTTT. Translation gives CASSRQGTSPSGADTQYF.

The V call is TRBV11-1, the J call TRBJ2-7; D uncertain. Trimming took off 4 bases at V and 0 bases at J, with 10 bases between the two ends. CDR3 length equals 14 residues. Looked up from germline, CDR1 is SGHAT and CDR2 is FQDESV (reference sequence). The CDR3 DNA is TGTGCCAGCAGCTCAGTAGGGTCCTCCTACGAGCAGTACTTC. Protein sequence: CASSSVGSSYEQYF.

The chain employs TRBV19 and TRBJ2-3; D is possibly TRBD1 or TRBD2 (5 bases each). V shed 3 bases and J shed 1 base, with 5 bases lying between them. CDR3 length: 13 amino acids. Looked up from germline, CDR1 is LNHDA and CDR2 is SQIVND (reference sequence). CDR3 region: CASSMGGTDTQYF. CDR3 bases: TGTGCCAGTAGTATGGGGGGCACAGATACGCAGTATTTT.

CDR3 residues: CATSWGQGAMGGYTF. The CDR3 DNA sequence: TGTGCCACCAGCTGGGGACAGGGGGCGATGGGTGGCTACACCTTC. The chain recombines TRBV15 with TRBJ1-2; 12 nucleotides match TRBD1. After removal of 5 bases from V and 7 bases from J, the junction contained 8 bases not matched to a gene. The CDR3 spans 15 residues. The germline V gene encodes CDR1 LNHNV and CDR2 YYDKDF (reference sequence).

This clone was seen a single time. The chain recombines TRBV18 with TRBJ1-5; D unclear. This CDR3 has 14 residues. Germline CDR1 KGHSH, CDR2 LQKENI. Trimming pared 5 bases from V and 0 bases from J, leaving 8 bases between. The CDR3 sequence: CASSEDYSNQPQHF. Here the CDR3 DNA reads TGTGCCAGCTCAGAAGATTATAGCAATCAGCCCCAGCATTTT.

J is TRBJ2-3 and V is TRBV29-1, with a weak D call TRBD1 (6 bases). This CDR3 is built from 16 residues. V was trimmed by 5 bases and J by 5 bases, leaving 23 bases between them. In germline, CDR1 is SQVTM, CDR2 ANQGSEA. CDR3 region: CSVKGVRTGSKDTQYF. DNA for the CDR3: TGCAGCGTTAAAGGTGTTCGTACAGGGTCCAAAGATACGCAGTATTTT.

The CDR3 is CASTPGNTIYF. CDR3 nucleotides: TGTGCCAGCACACCCGGAAACACCATATATTTT. V usage is TRBV6-5 and J usage is TRBJ1-3; D not resolved. Per the germline V gene, CDR1 is MNHEY and CDR2 is SVGAGI. V was trimmed by 7 bases and J by 4 bases, leaving 5 bases between them. This CDR3 spans 11 amino acids.

The chain couples TRBV16 to TRBJ2-7; D call uncertain. This CDR3 comprises 14 residues. CDR1 and CDR2 (germline): KGHSY, FQNENV. V was trimmed by 0 bases and J by 1 base, leaving 7 bases between them. The chain's CDR3 is CASSQSAESYEQYF. As DNA, the CDR3 is TGTGCCAGCAGCCAATCAGCAGAATCCTACGAGCAGTACTTC.

Points on this clone: At one of its ends the junction is not consistent with the germline gene, which may arise from a read error. The rearrangement uses TRBV6-5 and TRBJ2-1; D possibly corresponds to TRBD2 (6 bases). Germline V lookup: CDR1 MNHEY, CDR2 SVGAGI. The length of the CDR3 is 14 residues. CDR3 protein: CASSPGGAFSGSVF. DNA for the CDR3: TGTGCCAGCAGTCCCGGTGGGGCTTTTAGCGGCTCCGTCTTC.

As to this clone: Additional DNA sequences in this sample encode the identical CDR3. The chain has TRBV7-9 and TRBJ2-1; possible D gene TRBD2, 6 bases. The germline CDR1 and CDR2 sequences are SEHNR and FQNEAQ (reference sequence). The CDR3 contains 14 residues. V was shortened by 0 bases and J by 7 bases, with 10 bases between the two germline ends. CDR3 amino acids: CASSLAGGSNEQFF. The DNA for the CDR3 is TGTGCCAGCAGCTTAGCTGGGGGGTCGAATGAGCAGTTCTTC.

This clone occurred once. V usage is TRBV13 and J usage is TRBJ2-7, with D maybe TRBD1 (6 bases). The germline CDR1 and CDR2 sequences are PRHDT and FYEKMQ (reference sequence). V was clipped by 5 bases and J by 5 bases, with 13 bases between them. The CDR3 totals 13 residues. CDR3 amino acids: CASSLTTGDEQYF. In DNA, the CDR3 is TGTGCCAGCAGCCTCACGACAGGCGACGAGCAGTACTTC.

The rearrangement links TRBV9 to TRBJ2-1; 11 bases agree with TRBD2. The CDR3 has 14 residues. J was trimmed by 7 bases and V by 1 base; bases with no gene match: 1. Germline CDR1 SGDLS, CDR2 YYNGEE. This CDR3 reads CASSVTSGGNEQFF. CDR3 nucleotides: TGTGCCAGCAGCGTAACTAGCGGGGGAAATGAGCAGTTCTTC.

V is TRBV3-1 (or the pseudogene TRBV3-2) and J is TRBJ2-3; the match to TRBD1 covers 12 bases. CDR1 and CDR2 (germline): LGHDT, YNNKEL (reference sequence). V lost 4 bases, J lost 6 bases, and 8 bases stayed unmatched. This CDR3 has 16 residues. The CDR3 region has the DNA TGTGCCAGCAGCCCAAGAGGGACAGGGGGCCGCGATACGCAGTATTTT. Translation: CASSPRGTGGRDTQYF.

The rearrangement joins TRBV3-1 (or the pseudogene TRBV3-2) to TRBJ1-1; no definite D call. Trimming shortened V by 1 base and J by 3 bases, and 6 bases separated the two germline ends. The CDR3 is 13 amino acids. Germline V gene sequence: CDR1 LGHDT, CDR2 YNNKEL (reference sequence). This CDR3 is CASSQGTDTEAFF. In DNA, the CDR3 is TGTGCCAGCAGCCAAGGCACGGACACTGAAGCTTTCTTT.

This clone was recorded only once. This rearrangement joins TRBV18 to TRBJ1-1; TRBD1 might be the D (5 bases). Trimming pared 2 bases from V and 1 base from J, leaving 5 bases between. The CDR3 contains 13 residues. Germline CDR1 reads KGHSH; CDR2 reads LQKENI. CDR3 amino acids: CASSPGQNTEAFF. Written as DNA, the CDR3 is TGTGCCAGCTCACCAGGACAGAACACTGAAGCTTTCTTT.

The rearrangement uses TRBV9 and TRBJ2-3; D may match TRBD1 or TRBD2 (6 bases each). V dropped 0 bases and J dropped 3 bases, with 11 bases sitting between them. The CDR3 has 15 residues. Germline values: CDR1 SGDLS, CDR2 YYNGEE. The CDR3, as DNA: TGTGCCAGCAGCGTAGTAGGGGGGAATACAGATACGCAGTATTTT. Translation gives CASSVVGGNTDTQYF.

The CDR3 is CASSLATTEAFF. The CDR3 bases are TGTGCCAGCAGCTTAGCGACCACTGAAGCTTTCTTT. The chain links TRBV7-9 to TRBJ1-1; D not resolved. Per germline, CDR1 SEHNR and CDR2 FQNEAQ (reference sequence). CDR3 length: 12 residues. V was cut by 0 bases and J by 4 bases, with 3 bases left in between.

The V gene is TRBV7-6, the J gene TRBJ2-1, with 11 bases that match TRBD2. Germline-derived CDR1 and CDR2 are SGHVS and FNYEAQ. The CDR3 is made up of 17 amino acids. The V gene end was trimmed by 5 bases and the J gene end by 4 bases; junction bases not matched to a gene: 10. This CDR3 reads CASSRSFSSGGYNEQFF. Written as DNA, the CDR3 is TGTGCCAGCAGCCGCTCCTTCTCTAGCGGGGGGTACAATGAGCAGTTCTTC.

CDR3 bases: TGTGCCAGTAGTGTCGGACAGGGGGCCCTCTACGAGCAGTACTTC. This codes for CASSVGQGALYEQYF. V gene TRBV19 combines with J gene TRBJ2-7; 11 nucleotides line up with TRBD1. The CDR3 loop spans 15 amino acids. V shed 5 bases, J shed 3 bases, and the junction held 6 bases outside the gene matches. The germline V gene encodes CDR1 LNHDA and CDR2 SQIVND (reference sequence).

This chain connects TRBV28 to TRBJ2-7; TRBD1 is a possible D gene (6 bases). Germline CDR1 reads MDHEN; CDR2 reads SYDVKM. The V and J ends lost 6 bases and 5 bases respectively, with 14 bases between them. This CDR3 region has 13 residues. Written as DNA, the CDR3 is TGTGCCAGCAGACCCACAGGGTCCCACGAGCAGTACTTC. Residues: CASRPTGSHEQYF.